One sample yielded the 6 T cell receptor delta chains listed below, sequenced in a study of Vδ1+ human thymocytes. General observations from the study: Thymic TRG and TRD repertoires appeared highly polyclonal, with Gaussian CDR3 length distributions.

The template was reverse-transcribed extracted RNA. The CDR3 regions were amplified by multiplex PCR from V-gene primers to a constant-region primer. TCRdb reprocessed the multiplex PCR reads using CATT. The sample comprises 50,000 to 75,000 delta-chain clones, roughly 16% of which are singletons, and 0.39% rests with the top ten. Their antigens are not known. The material sequenced was Vdelta1+ gamma-delta thymocytes from the thymus. Subset denoted: FACS-sorted CD3+ TCRalphabeta- TCRVdelta1+ TCRVdelta2- thymocytes. Receptors were obtained from a girl under two years old who had congenital heart surgery.

This clone showed up just a few times. This chain connects TRDV1 to TRDJ1; 7 bases fit TRDD3. V gave up 0 bases and J gave up 0 bases; unmatched junction bases: 19. The CDR3 contains 21 residues. Germline loops: CDR1 TSWWSYY, CDR2 QGS. The CDR3 here is CALGELDYDDGGRTYTDKLIF. The CDR3 DNA sequence: TGTGCTCTTGGGGAACTCGACTACGACGATGGGGGACGAACATACACCGATAAACTCATCTTT.

The rearrangement uses TRDV1 and TRDJ1, with TRDD3 identical over 11 bases. Per germline, CDR1 TSWWSYY and CDR2 QGS. The CDR3 consists of 22 residues. V shed 5 bases and J 1 base; nucleotides not matched to a gene: 24. CDR3 protein: CALGPGGRILLGDTASTDKLIF. Written as DNA, the CDR3 is TGTGCTCTTGGGCCCGGCGGGAGGATTCTCCTGGGGGATACAGCCTCCACCGATAAACTCATCTTT.

The chain employs TRDV1 and TRDJ1, with D perhaps matching TRDD2 or TRDD3 (6 bases each). This CDR3 has 18 residues. V lost 3 bases and J lost 3, with 23 bases in between. The germline V gene has CDR1 TSWWSYY and CDR2 QGS. CDR3 DNA: TGTGCTCTTGGGGATACCTTCCACCTGGGGTTAGGTGCCGATAAACTCATCTTT. Residues: CALGDTFHLGLGADKLIF.

On this clone itself: At the DNA level, this CDR3 is encoded by other sequences in the same sample as well. The chain is built from TRDV1 and TRDJ1; 7 nucleotides agree with TRDD3. The CDR3 extends over 19 amino acids. V shed 0 bases and J 0 bases; nucleotides not matched to a gene: 13. CDR1 is TSWWSYY, CDR2 QGS, per germline. The CDR3 reads CALGELPTGGSAYTDKLIF. CDR3 nucleotides: TGTGCTCTTGGGGAACTACCTACCGGGGGATCCGCGTACACCGATAAACTCATCTTT.

A remark on this clone: A read error may account for a junction end that differs from germline. This chain joins TRDV1 and TRDJ1; tentatively, D is TRDD3 (5 bases). The CDR3 runs to 11 residues. Germline values: CDR1 TSWWSYY, CDR2 QGS. CDR3 protein: CALGELSKLIF. CDR3 bases: TGTGCCCTTGGGGAACTGAGCAAACTCATCTTT.

The V gene is TRDV1, the J gene TRDJ1; perhaps TRDD3 as D (7 bases). Germline V lookup: CDR1 TSWWSYY, CDR2 QGS. This CDR3 contains 16 residues. V lost 1 base and J 8 bases, leaving 20 bases between the germline ends. In DNA form, the CDR3 reads TGTGCTCTTGGGGAACGCATGTTCCTAGACTGGGGAAAACTCATCTTT. Protein: CALGERMFLDWGKLIF.